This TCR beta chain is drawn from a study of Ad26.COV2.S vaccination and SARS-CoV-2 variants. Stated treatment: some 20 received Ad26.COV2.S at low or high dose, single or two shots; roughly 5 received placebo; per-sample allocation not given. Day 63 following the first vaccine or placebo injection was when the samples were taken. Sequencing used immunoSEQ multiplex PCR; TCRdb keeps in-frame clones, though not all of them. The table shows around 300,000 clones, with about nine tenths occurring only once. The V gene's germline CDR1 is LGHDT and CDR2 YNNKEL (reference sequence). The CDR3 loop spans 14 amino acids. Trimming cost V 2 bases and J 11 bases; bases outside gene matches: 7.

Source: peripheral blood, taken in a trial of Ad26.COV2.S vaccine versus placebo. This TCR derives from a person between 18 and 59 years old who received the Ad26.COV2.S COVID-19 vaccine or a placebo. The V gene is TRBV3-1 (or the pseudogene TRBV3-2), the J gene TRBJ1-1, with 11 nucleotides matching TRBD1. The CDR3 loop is CASSQTGQGALAFF. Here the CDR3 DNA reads TGTGCCAGCAGCCAAACAGGACAGGGGGCCTTGGCTTTCTTT.